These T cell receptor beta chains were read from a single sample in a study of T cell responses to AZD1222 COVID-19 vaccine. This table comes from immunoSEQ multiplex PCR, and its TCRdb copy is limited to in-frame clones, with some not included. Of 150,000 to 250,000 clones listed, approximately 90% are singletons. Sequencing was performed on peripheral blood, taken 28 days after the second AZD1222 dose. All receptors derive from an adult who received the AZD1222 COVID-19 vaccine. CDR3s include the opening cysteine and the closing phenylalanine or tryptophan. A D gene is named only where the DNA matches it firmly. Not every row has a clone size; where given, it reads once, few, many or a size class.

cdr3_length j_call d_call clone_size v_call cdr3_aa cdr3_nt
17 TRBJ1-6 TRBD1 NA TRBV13 CASSLGHRRGYNSPLHF TGTGCCAGCAGCTTAGGCCATCGCAGGGGGTATAATTCACCCCTCCACTTT
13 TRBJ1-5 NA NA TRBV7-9 CASSLDINQPQHF TGTGCCAGCAGCTTAGACATTAATCAGCCCCAGCATTTT
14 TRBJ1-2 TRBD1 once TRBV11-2 CASKLTQGNYGYTF TGTGCCTCCAAGCTTACACAGGGGAACTATGGCTACACCTTC
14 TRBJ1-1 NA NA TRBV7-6 CASSSRAPGTEAFF TGTGCCAGCAGCTCACGCGCCCCGGGCACTGAAGCTTTCTTT
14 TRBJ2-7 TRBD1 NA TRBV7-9 CASSFRDRPYEQYF TGTGCCAGCAGCTTTCGGGACAGACCCTACGAGCAGTACTTC
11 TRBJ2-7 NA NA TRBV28 CASSLGGEQYF TGTGCCAGCAGCCTGGGTGGCGAGCAGTACTTC
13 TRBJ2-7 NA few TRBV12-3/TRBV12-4 CASRPDTGYEQYF TGTGCCTCCCGCCCGGACACCGGCTACGAGCAGTACTTC
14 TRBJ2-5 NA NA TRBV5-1 CASSFNRQEETQYF TGCGCCAGCAGCTTCAATCGACAGGAAGAGACCCAGTACTTC
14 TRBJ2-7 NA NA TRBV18 CASSPSSGSYEQYF TGTGCCAGCTCACCATCCTCAGGGAGCTACGAGCAGTACTTC
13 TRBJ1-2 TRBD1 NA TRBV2 CATRTGGGNGYTF TGTGCCACCCGTACAGGGGGAGGGAATGGCTACACCTTC
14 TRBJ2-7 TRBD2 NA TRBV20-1 CSASGLARSYEQYF TGCAGTGCTAGTGGACTAGCGCGGTCCTACGAGCAGTACTTC
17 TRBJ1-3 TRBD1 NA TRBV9 CASSAPGQGFSGNTIYF TGTGCCAGCAGCGCCCCGGGACAGGGTTTCTCTGGAAACACCATATATTTT
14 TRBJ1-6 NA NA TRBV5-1 CASSFGSYNSPLHF TGCGCCAGCAGCTTTGGCAGTTATAATTCACCCCTCCACTTT
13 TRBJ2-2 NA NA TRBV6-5 CASTAVAPGELFF TGTGCCAGCACCGCCGTAGCTCCCGGGGAGCTGTTTTTT
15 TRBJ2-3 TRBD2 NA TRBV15 CATSAGVASTDTQYF TGTGCCACCAGCGCGGGGGTTGCTAGCACAGATACGCAGTATTTT
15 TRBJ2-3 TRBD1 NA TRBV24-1 CATSDFDRDTDTQYF TGTGCCACCAGTGATTTTGACAGGGACACAGATACGCAGTATTTT
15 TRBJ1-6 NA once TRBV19 CASSILSGSVAPLHF TGTGCCAGTAGTATATTAAGCGGTTCCGTTGCACCCCTCCACTTT
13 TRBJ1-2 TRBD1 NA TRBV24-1 CATRGGTGDGYTF TGTGCCACCCGTGGCGGGACAGGGGATGGCTACACCTTC
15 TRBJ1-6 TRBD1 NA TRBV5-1 CASSLDTGVASPLHF TGCGCCAGCAGCTTGGATACAGGGGTAGCTTCACCCCTCCACTTT
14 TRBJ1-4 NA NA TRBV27 CASSNRLINEKLFF TGTGCCAGCAGCAATAGACTAATCAATGAAAAACTGTTTTTT
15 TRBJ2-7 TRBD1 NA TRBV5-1 CASSLDRGLVYEQYF TGCGCCAGCAGCTTGGACAGGGGGCTAGTCTACGAGCAGTACTTC
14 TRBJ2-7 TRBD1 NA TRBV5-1 CASSPPDRNPEQYF TGCGCCAGCAGCCCGCCGGACAGGAATCCCGAGCAGTACTTC
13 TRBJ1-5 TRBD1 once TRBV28 CASTTGVNQPQHF TGTGCCAGCACCACAGGGGTCAATCAGCCCCAGCATTTT
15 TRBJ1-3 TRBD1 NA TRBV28 CATTGGGLPGNTIYF TGTGCCACCACAGGGGGCGGCTTGCCTGGAAACACCATATATTTT
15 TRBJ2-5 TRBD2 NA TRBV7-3 CASRPLGGQLETQYF TGTGCCAGCAGGCCTCTGGGAGGGCAGCTAGAGACCCAGTACTTC
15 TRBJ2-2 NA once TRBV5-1 CASMLLVANTGELFF TGCGCCAGCATGTTGTTGGTGGCGAACACCGGGGAGCTGTTTTTT
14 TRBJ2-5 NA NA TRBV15 CATSRDLAGETQYF TGTGCCACCAGCAGAGATTTAGCCGGGGAGACCCAGTACTTC
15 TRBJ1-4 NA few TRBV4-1 CASSHAREGEEKLFF TGCGCCAGCAGCCACGCCAGGGAGGGGGAGGAAAAACTGTTTTTT
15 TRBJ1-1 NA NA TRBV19 CASSMGGKAGTEAFF TGTGCCAGTAGTATGGGAGGGAAGGCGGGGACTGAAGCTTTCTTT
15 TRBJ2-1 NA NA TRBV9 CASSVGGFFYNEQFF TGTGCCAGCAGCGTAGGAGGTTTCTTTTACAATGAGCAGTTCTTC
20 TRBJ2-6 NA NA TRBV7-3 CASSLKGVRDTYSGANVLTF TGTGCCAGCAGCTTAAAGGGAGTCAGGGACACTTACTCTGGGGCCAACGTCCTGACTTTC
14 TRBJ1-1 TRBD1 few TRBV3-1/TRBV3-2 CATLGQGLNTEAFF TGTGCCACCCTGGGACAGGGATTGAACACTGAAGCTTTCTTT
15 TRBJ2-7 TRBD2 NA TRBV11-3 CASSLGLAGGYEQYF TGTGCCAGCAGCTTGGGACTAGCGGGAGGGTACGAGCAGTACTTC
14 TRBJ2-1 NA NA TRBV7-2 CASSFLVGGNEQFF TGTGCCAGCAGCTTCCTTGTGGGTGGCAATGAGCAGTTCTTC
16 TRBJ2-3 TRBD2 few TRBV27 CASSFIRGGGTDTQYF TGTGCCAGCAGTTTCATCCGGGGAGGGGGCACAGATACGCAGTATTTT
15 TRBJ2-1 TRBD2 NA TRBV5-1 CASSLLAEEYNEQFF TGCGCCAGCAGCTTACTAGCGGAAGAATACAATGAGCAGTTCTTC
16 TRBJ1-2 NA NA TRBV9 CASSAPPGYGDYGYTF TGTGCCAGCAGCGCTCCACCAGGGTATGGGGACTATGGCTACACCTTC
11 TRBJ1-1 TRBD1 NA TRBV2 CASSATGVAFF TGTGCCAGCAGCGCGACAGGGGTAGCTTTCTTT
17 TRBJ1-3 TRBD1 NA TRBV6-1 CASRELGQGVFGDTIYF TGTGCCAGCAGGGAACTGGGACAGGGGGTGTTTGGAGACACCATATATTTT
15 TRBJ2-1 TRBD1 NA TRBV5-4 CASTKGGTGVKEQFF TGTGCCAGCACCAAAGGCGGGACAGGGGTGAAAGAGCAGTTCTTC
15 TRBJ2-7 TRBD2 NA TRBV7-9 CASKRSVSGSGEQYF TGTGCCAGCAAACGATCTGTTAGCGGGAGTGGGGAGCAGTACTTC